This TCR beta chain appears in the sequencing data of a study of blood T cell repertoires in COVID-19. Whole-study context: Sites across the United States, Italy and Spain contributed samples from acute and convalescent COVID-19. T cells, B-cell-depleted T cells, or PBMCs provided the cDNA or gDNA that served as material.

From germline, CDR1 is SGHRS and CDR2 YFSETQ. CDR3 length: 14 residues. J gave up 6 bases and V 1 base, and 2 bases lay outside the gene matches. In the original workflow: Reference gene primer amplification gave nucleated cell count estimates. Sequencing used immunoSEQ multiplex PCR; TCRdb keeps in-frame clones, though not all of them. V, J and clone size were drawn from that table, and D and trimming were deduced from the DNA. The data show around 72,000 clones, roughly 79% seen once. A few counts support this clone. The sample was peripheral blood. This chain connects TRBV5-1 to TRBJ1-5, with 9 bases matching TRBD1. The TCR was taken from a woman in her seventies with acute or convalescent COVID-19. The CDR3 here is CASSLKGQGQPQHF. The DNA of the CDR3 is TGCGCCAGCAGCTTGAAGGGACAGGGTCAGCCCCAGCATTTT.